This entry lists 22 T cell receptor beta chains sequenced from one sample in a study of blood T cell repertoires in COVID-19. TCRdb's copy holds only in-frame clones and misses some; the assay was immunoSEQ multiplex PCR. The repertoire holds roughly 140,000 clones, with 80% to 90% as singletons. Sequenced material: peripheral blood. The receptors stem from a man aged 60 to 75 with active or convalescent COVID-19.

This clone was counted a few times. The chain recombines TRBV4-3 with TRBJ1-2; 7 nucleotides agree with TRBD1. The V gene end was trimmed by 3 bases and the J gene end by 4 bases; junction bases not matched to a gene: 11. The CDR3 runs to 16 residues. Germline V gene data show CDR1 as LGHNA and CDR2 as YSLEER. The CDR3 nucleotides are TGCGCCAGCAGCCACGGGACAGAACTAGCTATCTATGGCTACACCTTC. Its protein product is CASSHGTELAIYGYTF.

With respect to this clone: The same CDR3 also results from other DNA sequences found in this sample. The chain joins TRBV30 to TRBJ1-5; D might be TRBD1 (5 bases). CDR3 length: 13 amino acids. Trimming stripped 0 bases from V and 2 bases from J, with 5 bases between. The germline CDR1 and CDR2 sequences are GTSNPN and SVGIG (reference sequence). The CDR3 is CAWSVQGNQPQHF. The CDR3 coding sequence is TGTGCCTGGAGTGTACAGGGCAATCAGCCCCAGCATTTT.

The chain combines TRBV18 with TRBJ1-2, with 9 bases matching TRBD1. Germline loops: CDR1 KGHSH, CDR2 LQKENI. V was pared by 4 bases and J by 4 bases, with 10 bases of the junction left unmatched. The CDR3 contains 16 residues. Written as DNA, the CDR3 is TGTGCCAGCTCACAAGACCGGGACAGGGATAGCTATGGCTACACCTTC. Translation gives CASSQDRDRDSYGYTF.

This clone has a single count. The chain carries TRBV5-1 and TRBJ1-1; 11 positions agree with TRBD1. Looked up from germline, CDR1 is SGHRS and CDR2 is YFSETQ. The V gene end was trimmed by 5 bases and the J gene end by 6 bases; junction bases not matched to a gene: 3. The length of the CDR3 is 13 residues. In DNA, the CDR3 is TGCGCCAGCAGGGGACAGGGGGTTCCTGAAGCTTTCTTT. It codes for CASRGQGVPEAFF.

In this sample, this clone turned up once. The chain is built from TRBV18 and TRBJ1-2, with a tentative D call TRBD1 (6 bases). The V and J ends lost 2 bases and 6 bases respectively, with 13 bases between them. The germline gives CDR1 KGHSH, CDR2 LQKENI. CDR3 size: 14 residues. The CDR3 bases are TGTGCCAGCTCACCATCCAGGGGTGTGGATGGCTACACCTTC. This translates into CASSPSRGVDGYTF.

V gene TRBV5-6 combines with J gene TRBJ1-2, with TRBD1 identical over 7 bases. Trimming took 3 bases from V and 8 from J; bases not matched to a gene: 4. Germline V gene data show CDR1 as SGHDT and CDR2 as YYEEEE. CDR3 length equals 12 residues. The CDR3 here is CASSWTGSGYTF. The CDR3 DNA sequence: TGTGCCAGCAGCTGGACAGGATCCGGCTACACCTTC.

CDR3 in DNA: TGTGCCAGCACTCCGGGACAAAGGCCCTACGAGCAGTACTTC. Translated: CASTPGQRPYEQYF. The chain employs TRBV27 and TRBJ2-7; D possibly corresponds to TRBD1 (6 bases). Trimming left V 7 bases short and J 2 bases short, with 15 bases between. CDR1 MNHEY and CDR2 SMNVEV come from the germline V gene (reference sequence). The CDR3 runs to 14 residues.

The chain recombines TRBV27 with TRBJ1-2; D ambiguous. Germline CDR1 MNHEY, CDR2 SMNVEV (reference sequence). The CDR3 consists of 14 residues. The ends were cut back, 0 bases at V and 0 bases at J, with 5 bases in the middle. The CDR3 region has the DNA TGTGCCAGCAGTTTATCGGCGGCTAACTATGGCTACACCTTC. This encodes CASSLSAANYGYTF.

The chain joins TRBV9 to TRBJ1-5, with 9 bases fitting TRBD1. There are 15 residues in the CDR3. V shed 2 bases and J 2 bases; nucleotides not matched to a gene: 2. Germline loops: CDR1 SGDLS, CDR2 YYNGEE. The CDR3 DNA reads as TGTGCCAGCAGCGTGGGACAGGGTGGCAATCAGCCCCAGCATTTT. Its protein product is CASSVGQGGNQPQHF. Full variable domain (remainder filled in from reference TRBV9 and TRBJ1-5): DSGVTQTPKHLITATGQRVTLRCSPRSGDLSVYWYQQSLDQGLQFLIQYYNGEERAKGNILERFSAQQFPDLHSELNLSSLELGDSALYFCASSVGQGGNQPQHFGDGTRLSIL.

The V call is TRBV7-9, the J call TRBJ2-1, with 11 bases lining up with TRBD1. CDR1 and CDR2 (germline): SEHNR, FQNEAQ (reference sequence). There are 18 residues in the CDR3. J was trimmed by 9 bases and V by 5 bases; bases with no gene match: 18. Here the CDR3 DNA reads TGTGCCAGCAGCCGGTTACCCCGTTTGGGACAGGGGGTCACTGAGCAGTTCTTC. Its protein product is CASSRLPRLGQGVTEQFF.

V gene TRBV21-1 combines with J gene TRBJ1-1. TRBV21-1 is described as a pseudogene. The CDR3 is made up of 13 amino acids. As DNA, the CDR3 is TGTGCCAGCAGCAGGGAGGAGAACACTGAAGCTTTCTTT. As protein: CASSREENTEAFF.

This sequence joins TRBV4-3 and TRBJ2-1; TRBD1 matches 11 bases. V shed 1 base and J 8 bases; nucleotides not matched to a gene: 1. CDR3 length: 14 amino acids. In germline, CDR1 is LGHNA, CDR2 YSLEER. The CDR3 loop reads CASSQGTGGYEQFF. In DNA, the CDR3 is TGCGCCAGCAGCCAAGGGACAGGGGGCTATGAGCAGTTCTTC.

The rearrangement joins TRBV11-3 to TRBJ2-7, with a tentative D call TRBD1 (6 bases). Between the trimmed V and J ends, which lost 5 bases and 2 bases, there was a span of 19 bases. CDR1 and CDR2 from the germline V gene are SGHNT and YENEEA. This CDR3 has 16 amino acids. The CDR3 here is CASSPPTGSPTYEQYF. The CDR3 DNA reads as TGTGCCAGCAGCCCCCCGACAGGAAGCCCCACCTACGAGCAGTACTTC.

The CDR3 region is CASSKVQREAPYEQYV. The CDR3 bases are TGTGCCAGCAGCAAAGTCCAGCGGGAGGCCCCCTACGAGCAGTACGTC. The rearrangement joins TRBV21-1 to TRBJ2-7; the table assigns TRBD2, which was not confirmed against the DNA. TRBV21-1 is assigned pseudogene status. This CDR3 spans 16 amino acids.

The V gene is TRBV25-1, the J gene TRBJ2-7, with 7 bases fitting TRBD1. The CDR3 has 14 amino acids. Germline CDR1 and CDR2: MGHDK and SYGVNS. V lost 7 bases, J lost 9 bases, and 15 bases stayed unmatched. The CDR3 DNA reads as TGTGCCAGCATCCCGACAGGGTCCCCCCTCCGGCAGTACTTC. Amino acid sequence: CASIPTGSPLRQYF.

The chain links TRBV4-3 to TRBJ1-6, with D tentatively TRBD1 (6 bases). Germline CDR1 is LGHNA and CDR2 is YSLEER. The CDR3 extends over 15 amino acids. Trimming removed 4 bases at V and 7 bases at J, with 14 bases between. The CDR3 region has the DNA TGCGCCAGCAGCCGAGAAGACAGGAACAATTCACCCCTCCACTTT. Translated: CASSREDRNNSPLHF.

The V gene is TRBV14, the J gene TRBJ2-7, with 9 nucleotides matching TRBD2. CDR1 SGHDN and CDR2 FVKESK come from the germline V gene. V shed 3 bases and J 3 bases; nucleotides not matched to a gene: 15. CDR3 size: 18 residues. The CDR3 DNA reads as TGTGCCAGCAGCCAGCAGCCGCGAATAGCGGGAGAGGGCTACGAGCAGTACGTC. Protein sequence: CASSQQPRIAGEGYEQYV.

The V and J genes are TRBV18 and TRBJ1-5; 7 bases fit TRBD1. Germline CDR1 and CDR2: KGHSH and LQKENI. V was clipped by 4 bases and J by 8 bases; unmatched bases: 11. The CDR3 has 15 residues. This CDR3 reads CASSQQGFGAEPQHF. CDR3 sequence (DNA): TGTGCCAGCTCACAACAGGGGTTCGGGGCGGAGCCCCAGCATTTT.

The sample holds one count of this clone. J is TRBJ1-1 and V is TRBV7-9; maybe TRBD1 (5 bases). Per the germline V gene, CDR1 is SEHNR and CDR2 is FQNEAQ (reference sequence). V was pared by 2 bases and J by 0 bases, with 16 bases between. This CDR3 has 17 residues. The CDR3 nucleotides are TGTGCCAGCAGCTTACCCACAATGGGGGGGATGAACACTGAAGCTTTCTTT. Translating gives CASSLPTMGGMNTEAFF. Full variable domain (missing parts from reference TRBV7-9 and TRBJ1-1): DTGVSQNPRHKITKRGQNVTFRCDPISEHNRLYWYRQTLGQGPEFLTYFQNEAQLEKSRLLSDRFSAERPKGSFSTLEIQRTEQGDSAMYLCASSLPTMGGMNTEAFFGQGTRLTVV.

As regards this clone: One junction end disagrees with the germline gene, perhaps due to a read error. The chain couples TRBV2 to TRBJ1-6; 11 positions match TRBD1. Looked up from germline, CDR1 is SNHLY and CDR2 is FYNNEI. The length of the CDR3 is 13 residues. CDR3 protein: CASNLIRDRGRNF. The DNA of the CDR3 is TGTGCCAGCAATTTAATCCGGGACAGGGGGAGGAACTTT.

This clone has just a few counts. V gene TRBV6-6 combines with J gene TRBJ1-4; 7 bases align to TRBD1. Germline CDR1 is MNHNY and CDR2 is SVGAGI (reference sequence). After removal of 1 base from V and 7 bases from J, the junction contained 6 bases not matched to a gene. The length of the CDR3 is 15 residues. This CDR3 is CASSYYTGVAEKLFF. The CDR3 region has the DNA TGTGCCAGCAGTTACTATACAGGGGTGGCTGAAAAACTGTTTTTT.

This clone showed up just a few times. The chain combines TRBV7-2 with TRBJ2-7; D call uncertain. This CDR3 spans 11 amino acids. CDR1 and CDR2 (germline): SGHTA, FQGNSA. V was clipped by 4 bases and J by 4 bases, with 5 bases between them. The CDR3 is CASSSRYEQYF. The CDR3 DNA reads as TGTGCCAGCAGCTCCCGGTACGAGCAGTACTTC.